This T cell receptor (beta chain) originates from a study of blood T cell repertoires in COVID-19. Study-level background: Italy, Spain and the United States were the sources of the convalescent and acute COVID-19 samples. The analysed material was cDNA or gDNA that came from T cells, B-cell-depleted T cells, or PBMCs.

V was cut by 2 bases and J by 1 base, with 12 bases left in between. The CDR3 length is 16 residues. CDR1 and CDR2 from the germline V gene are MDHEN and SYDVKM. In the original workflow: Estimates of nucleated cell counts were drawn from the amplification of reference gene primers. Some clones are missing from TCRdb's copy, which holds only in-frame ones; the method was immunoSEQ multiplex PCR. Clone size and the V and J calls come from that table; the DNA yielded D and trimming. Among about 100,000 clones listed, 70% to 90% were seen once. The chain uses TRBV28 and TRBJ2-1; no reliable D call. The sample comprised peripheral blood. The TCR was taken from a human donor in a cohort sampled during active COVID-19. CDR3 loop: CASSLEVSVSYNEQFF. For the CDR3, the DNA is TGTGCCAGCAGTTTAGAGGTCTCTGTTTCCTACAATGAGCAGTTCTTC.